Presented here are 2 T cell receptor beta chains from one specimen sequenced in a study of T cells in Graves' hyperthyroidism and ophthalmopathy. Using RNA transcripts as the source, TCR beta CDR3 regions were amplified. Primed by the HTBI set, a first-round RT-PCR was run on the TCR CDR3. TCRdb re-called the multiplex PCR reads through MiXCR, storing one row per CDR3 protein. The sample yields approximately 510,000 distinct CDR3 sequences, around 43% seen once. The sample was peripheral blood or thyroid tissue (not recorded which). All receptors come from an adult woman with Graves' disease, either hyperthyroidism or ophthalmopathy (not recorded which).

The V gene is TRBV5-1, the J gene TRBJ2-7; D is unresolved. The V end was cut by 3 bases, the J end by 5 bases, with 18 bases between. The CDR3 totals 15 residues. In germline, CDR1 is SGHRS, CDR2 YFSETQ. The CDR3 DNA reads as TGCGCCAGCAGCTCGCTACCGGGTCTCGGCCACGAGCAGTACTTC. It translates to CASSSLPGLGHEQYF.

The chain has TRBV9 and TRBJ2-5; D is unresolved. Germline-derived CDR1 and CDR2 are SGDLS and YYNGEE. V lost 7 bases to trimming and J lost 4 bases, with 14 bases between them. The CDR3 is 13 amino acids. CDR3 protein: CASSPPLRETQYF. The CDR3 region has the DNA TGTGCCAGCTCACCACCGTTGCGAGAGACCCAGTACTTC.